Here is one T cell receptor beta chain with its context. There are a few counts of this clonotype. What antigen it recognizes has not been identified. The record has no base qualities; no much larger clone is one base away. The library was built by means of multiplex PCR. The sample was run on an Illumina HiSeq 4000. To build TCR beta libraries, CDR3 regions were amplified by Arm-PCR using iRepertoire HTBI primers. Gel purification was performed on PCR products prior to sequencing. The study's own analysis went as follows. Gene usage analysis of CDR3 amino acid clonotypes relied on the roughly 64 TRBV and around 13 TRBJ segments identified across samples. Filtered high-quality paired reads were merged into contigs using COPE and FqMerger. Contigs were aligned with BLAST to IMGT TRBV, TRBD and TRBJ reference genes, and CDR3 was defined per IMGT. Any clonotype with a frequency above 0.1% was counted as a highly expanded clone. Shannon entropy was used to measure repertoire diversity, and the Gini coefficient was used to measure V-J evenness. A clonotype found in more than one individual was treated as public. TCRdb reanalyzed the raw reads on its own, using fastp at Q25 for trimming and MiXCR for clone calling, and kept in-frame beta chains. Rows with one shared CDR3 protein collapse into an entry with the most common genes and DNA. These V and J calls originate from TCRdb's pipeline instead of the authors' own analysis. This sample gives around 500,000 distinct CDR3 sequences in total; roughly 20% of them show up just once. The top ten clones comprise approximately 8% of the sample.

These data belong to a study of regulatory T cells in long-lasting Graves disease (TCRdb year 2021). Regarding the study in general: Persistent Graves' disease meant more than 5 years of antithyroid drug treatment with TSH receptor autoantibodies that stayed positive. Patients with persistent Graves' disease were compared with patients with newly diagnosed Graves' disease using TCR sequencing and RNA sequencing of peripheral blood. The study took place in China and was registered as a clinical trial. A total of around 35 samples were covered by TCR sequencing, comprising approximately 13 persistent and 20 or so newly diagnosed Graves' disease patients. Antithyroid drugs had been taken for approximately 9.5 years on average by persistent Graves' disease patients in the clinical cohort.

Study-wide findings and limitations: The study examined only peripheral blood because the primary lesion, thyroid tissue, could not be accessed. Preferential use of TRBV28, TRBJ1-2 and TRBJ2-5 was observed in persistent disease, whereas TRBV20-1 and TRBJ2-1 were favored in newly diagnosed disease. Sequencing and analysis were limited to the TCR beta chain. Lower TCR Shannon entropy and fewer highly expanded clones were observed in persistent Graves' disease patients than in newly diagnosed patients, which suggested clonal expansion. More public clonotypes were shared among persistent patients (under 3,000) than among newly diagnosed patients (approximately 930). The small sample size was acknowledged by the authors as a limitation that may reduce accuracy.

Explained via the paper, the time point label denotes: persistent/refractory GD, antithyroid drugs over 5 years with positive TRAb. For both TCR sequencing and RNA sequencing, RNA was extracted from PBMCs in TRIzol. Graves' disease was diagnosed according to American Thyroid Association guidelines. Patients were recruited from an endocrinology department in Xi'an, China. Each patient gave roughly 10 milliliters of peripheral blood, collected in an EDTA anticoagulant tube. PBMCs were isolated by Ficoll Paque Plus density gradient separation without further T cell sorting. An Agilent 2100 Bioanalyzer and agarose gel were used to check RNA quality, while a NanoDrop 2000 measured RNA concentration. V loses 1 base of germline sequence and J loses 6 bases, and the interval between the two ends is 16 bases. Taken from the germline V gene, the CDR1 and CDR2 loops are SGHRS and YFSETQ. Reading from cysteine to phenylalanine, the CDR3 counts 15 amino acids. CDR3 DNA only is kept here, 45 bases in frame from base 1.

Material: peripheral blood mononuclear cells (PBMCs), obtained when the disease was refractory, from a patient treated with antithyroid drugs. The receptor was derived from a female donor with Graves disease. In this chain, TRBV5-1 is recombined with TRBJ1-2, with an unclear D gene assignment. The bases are TGCGCCAGCAGCTTGTTGGGTGGAGAAGAGGATGGCTACACCTTC. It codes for CASSLLGGEEDGYTF.